One T cell receptor (beta chain) is described in this entry. Sequencing used immunoSEQ multiplex PCR; TCRdb keeps in-frame clones, though not all of them. This sample has under 300,000 clones; 70% to 90% occur once, and the top ten carry less than 3%. V trimming: 0 bases; J trimming: 1 base; junction bases outside the gene matches: 7. Germline CDR1 GTSNPN, CDR2 SVGIG (reference sequence). The CDR3 has 16 residues. The sample is drawn from a study of blood T cell repertoires in COVID-19. The rearrangement links TRBV30 to TRBJ1-1; 8 bases fit TRBD1. This receptor was identified in a woman in her thirties with active or convalescent COVID-19. What was sequenced was peripheral blood. CDR3 in DNA: TGTGCCTGGAGTGTGAGAGTTGGACAGGGGAACACTGAAGCTTTCTTT. It yields the protein CAWSVRVGQGNTEAFF.